This TCR beta chain appears in the sequencing data of a study of post-analysis software for immune sequencing data. Overall study findings and caveats: Strong co-clustering by F measure linked samples that shared a preparation batch. Those with multiple sclerosis, the patient group, showed significantly lower normalized Chao1 diversity than controls. TRBV5-6, TRBV5-1 and TRBV20-1 were among four or five TRBV segments more frequent in patients than controls.

The germline V gene encodes CDR1 MGHRA and CDR2 YSYEKL. This CDR3 is built from 16 residues. Tagging with unique molecular identifiers was a feature of the TCR beta cDNA libraries. TCRdb passed the PCR reads through MiXCR, listing each CDR3 protein once. The sample has roughly 800,000 distinct CDR3 sequences; about 50% are singletons. Of note for this clonotype: Its antigen is unidentified.

The sequencing input was blood. This sequence joins TRBV4-1 and TRBJ2-1; unclear D gene. The J call is in doubt because the DNA end fits TRBJ2-7 better. The receptor was derived from a girl aged 10 to 17 with multiple sclerosis. CDR3 in DNA: TGCGCCAGCAGCCAAGAGGGATCCAACTCCTACAATGAGCAGTACTTC. It specifies CASSQEGSNSYNEQYF.